The clone carrying this T cell receptor beta chain was counted ten times or more. Germline assignment: CDR1 MNHEY and CDR2 SMNVEV (reference sequence). This CDR3 is 15 amino acids long. The V gene lost 3 bases and the J gene lost 4 bases, with 12 bases spanning the gap. This sample stems from a study of T-cell reconstitution after alpha-beta-depleted transplantation in children. TCRbeta library preparation incorporated unique molecular identifiers. Via MiXCR, TCRdb re-called the PCR reads, giving one row per CDR3 protein. The repertoire holds nearly 400,000 distinct CDR3 sequences, with roughly 22% as singletons.

The chain combines TRBV27 with TRBJ2-2; D not certain. The receptor was isolated from a human donor who donated a stem cell graft to a child with acute myeloid leukemia. Sequencing used PBMCs from the stem cell graft donor, obtained from the stem cell graft. The CDR3 nucleotides read TGTGCCAGCAGTTTGAGAGTAGCAGGCACCGGGGAGCTGTTTTTT. Protein product: CASSLRVAGTGELFF.